A single TCR beta chain is shown here with its context. The data stem from a study of technical replicates of blood from several donors. Sequenced by immunoSEQ multiplex PCR; TCRdb stores in-frame clones only, minus some. This table holds roughly 100,000 clones, 95% found once. Sample: T cells isolated from PBMCs. The TCR sequence derives from a human donor in good health.

The CDR3 reads CASSLAVASYEQYF. The CDR3 DNA sequence: TGTGCCAGCAGCTTAGCGGTGGCCTCCTACGAGCAGTACTTC. The rearrangement uses TRBV7-6 and TRBJ2-7; D is unclear. CDR3 size: 14 residues. Germline values: CDR1 SGHVS, CDR2 FNYEAQ. The V end was cut by 0 bases, the J end by 0 bases, with 6 bases between.